The following is a T cell receptor (beta chain) sequence with its context. The antigen is undetermined. The germline V gene encodes CDR1 SQVTM and CDR2 ANQGSEA. The CDR3 has 12 residues. This specimen comes from a study of blood T cells in healthy people across ages. Whole-study findings and limits: A greater number of naive CD4+ cells and higher diversity distinguished long-lived donors from aged donors.

The authors ran a second PCR of about 7 to 11 cycles using a sample-barcoded 5' primer and a J-beta primer mix. TCRdb re-called the 5' RACE reads through MiXCR, storing one row per CDR3 protein. The sample lists roughly 1 million distinct CDR3 sequences; around 27% were seen once. Separately, the same data were catalogued under a study of T cells of mothers and their children. That paper adds: No clones detected were persistent microchimeric T cell clones.

The clonotype originates from a girl aged 2 to 9 in good health. This rearrangement joins TRBV29-1 to TRBJ2-7; TRBD2 aligns across 14 bases. The J call is uncertain, as TRBJ2-1 better fits the DNA end. The sequenced material came from blood. The CDR3 DNA follows: TGCAAATCCGGACTAGCGGGAGGTGTGCAGTTCTTC. As protein: CKSGLAGGVQFF.